This T cell receptor (beta chain) was found in a study of blood T cell repertoires in COVID-19. The wider study: T cells, B-cell-depleted T cells, or PBMCs supplied cDNA or gDNA.

V was shortened by 5 bases and J by 0 bases, with 11 bases between the two germline ends. The germline V gene has CDR1 LNHDA and CDR2 SQIVND (reference sequence). The CDR3 is 15 amino acids. Data came from immunoSEQ multiplex PCR; TCRdb stores just in-frame clones and leaves some out. The repertoire includes approximately 67,000 clones, around nine tenths of them detected once, and roughly 19% sits in the top ten. There are a few counts of this clone. The chain combines TRBV19 with TRBJ1-3; D not certain. Sequenced sample: peripheral blood. This clonotype was obtained from a woman of 80 years or more with acute or convalescent COVID-19. The CDR3 here is CASSLRLGSGNTIYF. The DNA of the CDR3 is TGTGCCAGTAGTCTACGACTGGGCTCTGGAAACACCATATATTTT.